The T cell receptor (beta chain) described here comes from a study of cytomegalovirus exposure and HLA in healthy donors. Study-level points and caveats: There were reportedly fewer N-insertions in an Asian-associated ancestry cluster than the roughly 700-donor mean, in a later analysis. Apparent HLA restriction characterized most CMV-associated TCR beta chains in a later analysis.

60 Vbeta and 13 Jbeta primers were used in PCR. Clones were read by immunoSEQ multiplex PCR, and TCRdb kept only the in-frame ones, dropping some. This table has about 95,000 clones, 81% appearing once. Points on this clone: Its antigen remains unidentified.

The CDR3 sequence is 15 residues long. Germline-derived CDR1 and CDR2 are GTSNPN and SVGIG (reference sequence). Losses at the gene ends were 3 bases for V and 2 bases for J; bases not matched to a gene: 10. Sequences were obtained from PBMCs. The V gene is TRBV30, the J gene TRBJ2-7; 7 bases are a match to TRBD1. The TCR originated in a woman between 70 and 85 years old in good health and CMV-seropositive. The CDR3 DNA follows: TGTGCCTGGAGGCAAACAGGGGTAGGAACCTACGAGCAGTACTTC. Translating it yields CAWRQTGVGTYEQYF.